This entry lists 14 T cell receptor beta chains sequenced from one sample in a study of blood T cell repertoires in COVID-19. The table came from immunoSEQ multiplex PCR; TCRdb's copy has only in-frame clones and leaves some out. The sample has roughly 200,000 clones; 65% to 80% are singletons. Sequencing was carried out using peripheral blood. The receptors shown here come from a man between 50 and 59 years old who had recovered from COVID-19.

This clone came up once. The V and J genes are TRBV7-2 and TRBJ2-2, with TRBD2 identical over 13 bases. Unmatched junction bases numbered 5, after V lost 2 bases and J lost 5 bases. Germline lookup yields CDR1 SGHTA and CDR2 FQGNSA. The CDR3 runs to 17 residues. The CDR3 coding sequence is TGTGCCAGCAGCTTATGGGGGACTAGCGGGAAAACCGGGGAGCTGTTTTTT. Translated: CASSLWGTSGKTGELFF.

This clone was counted only a few times. The chain has TRBV5-8 and TRBJ2-7, with 8 nucleotides matching TRBD2. From germline, CDR1 is SGHTS and CDR2 YDEGEE. V was clipped by 0 bases and J by 6 bases; unmatched bases: 2. CDR3 length equals 13 residues. The CDR3 is CASSLVRGGEQYF. The CDR3 DNA is TGTGCCAGCAGCTTGGTTCGGGGGGGCGAGCAGTACTTC.

The chain uses TRBV19 and TRBJ2-7, with TRBD2 matching 8 bases. CDR1 and CDR2 from the germline V gene are LNHDA and SQIVND (reference sequence). V lost 5 bases to trimming and J lost 2 bases; unmatched junction nucleotides: 5. The length of the CDR3 is 14 residues. The CDR3 DNA reads as TGTGCCAGTAGTCTTAGAGCGGGAGCCTACGAGCAGTACTTC. Its protein product is CASSLRAGAYEQYF.

This chain joins TRBV6-5 and TRBJ1-2; 10 nucleotides match TRBD1. Germline V lookup: CDR1 MNHEY, CDR2 SVGAGI. This CDR3 region has 14 residues. Unmatched junction bases numbered 9, after V lost 6 bases and J lost 8 bases. The CDR3 nucleotides read TGTGCCAGCAGGAAACCGGGACAGGGGAGCGGCTACACCTTC. Its protein product is CASRKPGQGSGYTF.

This chain links TRBV15 with TRBJ2-2; 9 bases fit TRBD2. CDR3 size: 15 residues. The trim removed 1 base at V and 7 bases at J, leaving 4 bases unmatched. CDR1 LNHNV and CDR2 YYDKDF come from the germline V gene (reference sequence). The CDR3, as DNA: TGTGCCACCAGCAGAGGCCTAGCGGGAAGCGGGGAGCTGTTTTTT. Translated, it gives CATSRGLAGSGELFF. Full variable domain (missing parts from reference TRBV15 and TRBJ2-2): DAMVIQNPRYQVTQFGKPVTLSCSQTLNHNVMYWYQQKSSQAPKLLFHYYDKDFNNEADTPDNFQSRRPNTSFCFLDIRSPGLGDTAMYLCATSRGLAGSGELFFGEGSRLTVL.

This clone turned up a few times. The chain uses TRBV2 and TRBJ2-1; no clear D. Germline values: CDR1 SNHLY, CDR2 FYNNEI. The CDR3 is made up of 13 amino acids. V was shortened by 4 bases and J by 5 bases, with 9 bases between the two germline ends. CDR3: CASSVYRDNEQFF. CDR3 coding DNA: TGTGCCAGCAGTGTTTACAGAGACAATGAGCAGTTCTTC.

V and J are TRBV19 and TRBJ1-4; D unclear. This CDR3 is 19 amino acids long. Trimming shortened V by 1 base and J by 8 bases, and 26 bases separated the two germline ends. Per germline, CDR1 LNHDA and CDR2 SQIVND (reference sequence). This CDR3 is CASSIGSGSRGRSSEKLFF. In nucleotides, the CDR3 is TGTGCCAGTAGTATAGGCTCTGGTTCCCGGGGAAGAAGTTCGGAAAAACTGTTTTTT.

In this sample, this clone turned up once. V usage is TRBV10-3 and J usage is TRBJ1-1; 7 bases agree with TRBD1. V was clipped by 9 bases and J by 1 base; unmatched bases: 5. Per germline, CDR1 ENHRY and CDR2 SYGVKD. The CDR3 contains 13 residues. This CDR3 is CAIRTGQNTEAFF. In nucleotides, the CDR3 is TGTGCCATTCGGACAGGCCAGAACACTGAAGCTTTCTTT.

CDR3 nucleotide sequence: TGTGCCAGCAGCACTAGTTCGGGCGACGAGCAGTACTTC. It is translated as CASSTSSGDEQYF. This sequence joins TRBV5-8 and TRBJ2-7, with D maybe TRBD2 (5 bases). Germline CDR1 reads SGHTS; CDR2 reads YDEGEE. The CDR3 length is 13 residues. V lost 4 bases and J 5 bases, leaving 13 bases between the germline ends. Supplemented by reference TRBV5-8 and TRBJ2-7, the full variable domain reads EAGVTQSPTHLIKTRGQQATLRCSPISGHTSVYWYQQALGLGLQFLLWYDEGEERNRGNFPPRFSGRQFPNYSSELNVNALELEDSALYLCASSTSSGDEQYFGPGTRLTVT.

The chain carries TRBV11-2 and TRBJ2-5; D not certain. CDR1 is SGHAT and CDR2 is FQNNGV in the germline V gene. The CDR3 contains 15 residues. V lost 4 bases and J 4 bases, leaving 16 bases between the germline ends. CDR3 in DNA: TGTGCCAGCAGCTCAAACGCTCTAGTGGGAGAGACCCAGTACTTC. Amino acid sequence: CASSSNALVGETQYF. Using reference TRBV11-2 and TRBJ2-5 for the parts outside the CDR3, the full variable domain is EAGVAQSPRYKIIEKRQSVAFWCNPISGHATLYWYQQILGQGPKLLIQFQNNGVVDDSQLPKDRFSAERLKGVDSTLKIQPAKLEDSAVYLCASSSNALVGETQYFGPGTRLLVL.

The chain joins TRBV5-4 to TRBJ2-2; tentatively, D is TRBD1 (5 bases). The CDR3 runs to 15 residues. Germline values: CDR1 SGHNT, CDR2 YYREEE (reference sequence). Deletions cut 0 bases from V and 7 bases from J, with 13 bases between. CDR3 bases: TGTGCCAGCAGCTTGGAGGCAGGGCGAAGCGGGGAGCTGTTTTTT. Translation: CASSLEAGRSGELFF.

V usage is TRBV29-1 and J usage is TRBJ1-2; TRBD1 aligns across 7 bases. The V gene end was trimmed by 7 bases and the J gene end by 8 bases; junction bases not matched to a gene: 16. The V gene's germline CDR1 is SQVTM and CDR2 ANQGSEA. The CDR3 is 14 residues long. The CDR3 loop reads CSALRDRGPTGYTF. The CDR3, as DNA: TGCAGCGCGTTACGGGACAGAGGACCGACCGGCTACACCTTC.

V and J are TRBV6-5 and TRBJ2-4, with 8 positions matching TRBD2. Unmatched junction bases numbered 5, after V lost 7 bases and J lost 0 bases. CDR1 is MNHEY, CDR2 SVGAGI, per germline. The CDR3 spans 15 residues. CDR3 bases: TGTGCCAGCATCGGCGGGAGGCTAGCCAAAAACATTCAGTACTTC. It encodes CASIGGRLAKNIQYF.

V and J are TRBV30 and TRBJ2-2; no firm D call. The germline V gene encodes CDR1 GTSNPN and CDR2 SVGIG (reference sequence). This CDR3 contains 12 residues. Trimming removed 4 bases at V and 1 base at J, with 4 bases between. CDR3 coding DNA: TGTGCCTGGATCGGGAACACCGGGGAGCTGTTTTTT. It yields the protein CAWIGNTGELFF.